The entry that follows covers one T cell receptor beta chain sequence. Its target antigen remains unknown. Base quality data are lacking; no much larger clone is found one base away. Inclusive of the bounding cysteine and phenylalanine, the CDR3 is 14 residues long. Of all the DNA, just the CDR3 is kept, 42 bases in frame from base 1. The CDR1 and CDR2 encoded by the germline V gene are WSHSY and SAAADI. Germline trimming amounts to 6 bases on V and 4 bases on J, with 6 as the count of junction bases outside the gene matches. These data come from a study of blood T cell repertoires in COVID-19 (dated by TCRdb to about 2020). With regard to the full study: Samples covering the acute and convalescent phases of COVID-19 were provided by collaborators in the United States, Italy and Spain. The material from the prospective study consisted of cDNA or gDNA derived from T cells, B-cell-depleted T cells, or PBMCs. The dataset comprised deeply sampled blood TCRbeta repertoires from subjects exposed to, actively infected with, or recovered from COVID-19. The repertoires were released in a freely available public database meant as a resource for research on the immune response to SARS-CoV-2. Samples were obtained from the ongoing ImmuneRACE study (first 160 participants) and from 1,000 to 1,500 subjects provided by 6 global collaborators. Nearly every sample came with metadata listing a de-identified subject ID, COVID-19 status, age in years and sex. HLA class I and class II types, where available, came from metadata supplied by the sample provider rather than from assay-based typing. The research as a whole found: The amount of clinical and demographic metadata varied by source and participant and was provided uncurated.

Collaborating institutions collected whole blood in K2EDTA tubes following their own protocols. For TCRbeta analysis, collaborators shipped samples as frozen whole blood, isolated PBMCs, or DNA extracted from either of those sample types. The immunoSEQ Assay, a bias-controlled multiplex PCR, was used to amplify TCRbeta CDR3 regions from genomic DNA. The study's processing was this. The number of nucleated cells in each sample was estimated from the amplification of reference gene primers within the assay. To quantify the absolute abundance of each unique TCRbeta CDR3 rearrangement, sequence reads were collapsed and filtered. For each sample, productive Simpson clonality was calculated as the square root of Simpson's diversity index over productive rearrangements. TCRdb's version of the immuneACCESS table is confined to in-frame rearrangements and falls short of the full clone set. An unresolved V gene accounts for under half of the shortfall where checked; the remainder is of unknown origin. The DNA gave D and trimming, while V, J and clone size come from that table. The sample records around 150,000 clones, around 81% of which are singletons. The ten largest make up approximately 8.7% of the sample.

The TCR originated in an older woman with active or convalescent COVID-19. The sequencing input was peripheral blood. The V and J segments used are TRBV10-2 and TRBJ1-2, with TRBD1 identical over 9 junction bases. The CDR3 in this case is CASRNPGQGYGYTF. The bases are TGCGCCAGCAGGAATCCGGGACAGGGCTATGGCTACACCTTC.